This entry is about one T cell receptor beta chain. Adults between roughly 18 and 89 years of age took part from 20 to 25 US areas. This record comes from a study of blood T cell repertoires in COVID-19. Across the whole study: Samples came from the United States, Italy and Spain, spanning acute and convalescent COVID-19. PBMCs, B-cell-depleted T cells, or T cells were the source of the cDNA or gDNA that made up the material.

Original processing notes: Researchers report that nucleated cell counts were estimated from reference gene primer amplification. This table comes from immunoSEQ multiplex PCR, and its TCRdb copy is limited to in-frame clones, with some not included. The V and J calls and clone size were taken over from that table, and D and trimming were inferred from the DNA. The table lists about 130,000 clones, 65% to 90% of them singletons. CDR3 length: 13 residues. Germline V gives CDR1 SNHLY, CDR2 FYNNEI. Between the trimmed V and J ends, which lost 5 bases and 1 base, there was a span of 8 bases. Sample: PBMCs or T cells enriched from blood (not recorded which). The TCR was taken from a woman in her forties or fifties who had recovered from COVID-19. The chain combines TRBV2 with TRBJ1-1; no definite D call. The CDR3 reads CASSFEGNTEAFF. For the CDR3, the DNA is TGTGCCAGCAGTTTCGAGGGGAACACTGAAGCTTTCTTT. The whole variable domain, filled in from reference TRBV2 and TRBJ1-1, reads EPEVTQTPSHQVTQMGQEVILRCVPISNHLYFYWYRQILGQKVEFLVSFYNNEISEKSEIFDDQFSVERPDGSNFTLKIRSTKLEDSAMYFCASSFEGNTEAFFGQGTRLTVV.